Following are 22 T cell receptor beta chains from one sample sequenced in a study of technical replicates of blood from a handful of donors. Assay used: immunoSEQ multiplex PCR; TCRdb lists only in-frame clones, some missing. The top ten hold 4% to 5% of the sample, which has 65,000 to 90,000 clones, over 90% seen once. Sequencing was carried out using PBMCs. The receptors here all came from a human donor in good health. Some clones in this sample may be carry-over from other donors' samples.

This rearrangement joins TRBV2 to TRBJ2-5, with D uncertain. Germline CDR1 is SNHLY and CDR2 is FYNNEI. Trimming took off 3 bases at V and 9 bases at J, with 23 bases between the two ends. This CDR3 comprises 16 residues. In DNA, the CDR3 is TGTGCCAGCAGTGATGTAGTGACACCCGCTACGTTGGCCCAGTACTTC. It is translated as CASSDVVTPATLAQYF.

The chain carries TRBV5-1 and TRBJ1-2, with D maybe TRBD1 (5 bases). This CDR3 is 16 amino acids long. V lost 0 bases to trimming and J lost 0 bases, with 12 bases between them. Germline V gene sequence: CDR1 SGHRS, CDR2 YFSETQ. CDR3 bases: TGCGCCAGCAGCTTGGCGGCGACAGCAACTAACTATGGCTACACCTTC. This gives the protein CASSLAATATNYGYTF.

In this sample, this clone turned up once. V and J are TRBV7-6 and TRBJ1-5; D not resolved. V lost 4 bases and J lost 3, with 16 bases in between. Looked up from germline, CDR1 is SGHVS and CDR2 is FNYEAQ. This CDR3 is built from 16 residues. CDR3 sequence reads: CASSSGSGMANQPQHF. In DNA form, the CDR3 reads TGTGCCAGCAGCTCTGGATCGGGAATGGCCAATCAGCCCCAGCATTTT.

This clone appeared once. V and J are TRBV5-1 and TRBJ1-1, with a weak D call TRBD1 (5 bases). The CDR3 loop spans 13 amino acids. V dropped 4 bases and J dropped 10 bases, with 17 bases sitting between them. CDR1 is SGHRS and CDR2 is YFSETQ in the germline V gene. The CDR3 protein is CASSPRQTPGAFF. Here the CDR3 DNA reads TGCGCCAGCAGCCCCAGACAGACCCCCGGAGCTTTCTTT.

CDR3 sequence reads: CAIRVGLAGGTDTQYF. The CDR3 DNA reads as TGTGCCATCAGGGTCGGACTAGCGGGAGGCACAGATACGCAGTATTTT. The chain carries TRBV10-3 and TRBJ2-3, with 13 bases identical to TRBD2. With 6 bases clipped from V and 1 base from J, the junction kept 4 bases outside the gene matches. There are 16 residues in the CDR3. The germline V gene encodes CDR1 ENHRY and CDR2 SYGVKD.

The chain is built from TRBV25-1 and TRBJ2-7; 10 bases agree with TRBD2. V lost 4 bases to trimming and J lost 3 bases; unmatched junction nucleotides: 6. This CDR3 region has 15 residues. Germline V CDR1 and CDR2: MGHDK, SYGVNS. The CDR3 sequence: CASSGTGTSVYEQYF. As DNA, the CDR3 is TGTGCCAGCAGTGGGACCGGGACTAGCGTCTACGAGCAGTACTTC.

This clone was seen just once. The junction does not match germline at one end; this may be a read error. V usage is TRBV7-9 and J usage is TRBJ2-2, with TRBD2 as a possible D gene (5 bases). The CDR3 spans 16 residues. Germline CDR1 reads SEHNR; CDR2 reads FQNEAQ (reference sequence). DNA for the CDR3: TGTGCCAGCAGCTTCGCTAGTTTGACTAACATCGGGGAGCTGTTTTTT. This translates into CASSFASLTNIGELFF.

This clone appeared a few times. The V and J genes are TRBV18 and TRBJ1-5; weak D call: TRBD1 (6 bases). V lost 3 bases, J lost 5 bases, and 14 bases lay in between. This CDR3 region has 15 residues. From germline, CDR1 is KGHSH and CDR2 LQKENI. Here the CDR3 DNA reads TGTGCCAGCTCACCGGCGGGGGCTGATTATCAGCCCCAGCATTTT. As protein: CASSPAGADYQPQHF.

The rearrangement joins TRBV7-3 to TRBJ2-7, with 9 positions matching TRBD1. V trimming: 0 bases; J trimming: 1 base; junction bases outside the gene matches: 1. The germline CDR1 and CDR2 sequences are SGHTA and FQGTGA. The CDR3 sequence is 15 residues long. The CDR3 spells CASSLTTGGSYEQYF. The DNA for the CDR3 is TGTGCCAGCAGCTTAACGACAGGGGGGTCCTACGAGCAGTACTTC.

The chain combines TRBV6-5 with TRBJ2-2; D is perhaps TRBD2 (6 bases). The V and J ends lost 6 bases and 1 base respectively, with 12 bases between them. CDR1 and CDR2 from the germline V gene are MNHEY and SVGAGI. The CDR3 is made up of 15 amino acids. CDR3 region: CASSKDYQNTGELFF. The CDR3 DNA reads as TGTGCCAGCAGCAAGGACTACCAGAACACCGGGGAGCTGTTTTTT.

Only one count was recorded for this clone. As DNA, the CDR3 is TGTGCCAGCAGCCTACTAGCGGGGGGGATAGATACGCAGTATTTT. Protein: CASSLLAGGIDTQYF. V and J are TRBV6-1 and TRBJ2-3; 13 nucleotides agree with TRBD2. With V trimmed by 6 bases and J by 5 bases, 5 bases remained unmatched. Germline V gene sequence: CDR1 MNHNS, CDR2 SASEGT. The length of the CDR3 is 15 residues.

The chain joins TRBV7-3 to TRBJ2-1; 15 bases fit TRBD2. In germline, CDR1 is SGHTA, CDR2 FQGTGA. The V segment lost 5 bases and the J segment 6 bases; nucleotides outside the gene matches: 8. This CDR3 is 17 amino acids long. The CDR3 is CASSPGLAGGGVNEQFF. The CDR3 bases are TGTGCCAGCAGCCCGGGACTAGCGGGAGGTGGTGTCAATGAGCAGTTCTTC.

This rearrangement joins TRBV29-1 to TRBJ1-3; weak D call: TRBD1 (6 bases). Trimming pared 4 bases from V and 2 bases from J, leaving 15 bases between. CDR3 length: 15 residues. Germline values: CDR1 SQVTM, CDR2 ANQGSEA. The CDR3, as DNA: TGCAGCGTTGCAAGCGACAGGACTCCTGGAAACACCATATATTTT. Translation gives CSVASDRTPGNTIYF.

The chain carries TRBV5-1 and TRBJ1-2, with TRBD1 matching over 7 bases. With V trimmed by 0 bases and J by 5 bases, 13 bases remained unmatched. Germline assignment: CDR1 SGHRS and CDR2 YFSETQ. The CDR3 runs 17 residues. In DNA form, the CDR3 reads TGCGCCAGCAGCTTGGGCGAGACAGGGTCCTTTATTTATGGCTACACCTTC. Protein product: CASSLGETGSFIYGYTF.

The chain uses TRBV7-2 and TRBJ1-1, with D unclear. Trimming took 3 bases from V and 3 from J, leaving 2 bases between them. This CDR3 spans 11 amino acids. The germline V gene has CDR1 SGHTA and CDR2 FQGNSA. CDR3 sequence reads: CASSFDTEAFF. The CDR3 region has the DNA TGTGCCAGCAGCTTCGACACTGAAGCTTTCTTT.

This chain links TRBV7-3 with TRBJ2-1, with 7 bases matching TRBD1. Losses at the gene ends were 6 bases for V and 9 bases for J; bases not matched to a gene: 5. This CDR3 contains 12 residues. Per the germline V gene, CDR1 is SGHTA and CDR2 is FQGTGA. In DNA form, the CDR3 reads TGTGCCAGCAGTATAGGGGGCGGTGAGCAGTTCTTC. Translated: CASSIGGGEQFF. Based on the CDR3 plus reference TRBV7-3 and TRBJ2-1, the full variable domain is GAGVSQTPSNKVTEKGKYVELRCDPISGHTALYWYRQSLGQGPEFLIYFQGTGAADDSGLPNDRFFAVRPEGSVSTLKIQRTERGDSAVYLCASSIGGGEQFFGPGTRLTVL.

The genes are TRBV5-6 and TRBJ2-7, with 7 bases identical to TRBD1. The J segment lost 0 bases and the V segment lost 4 bases, leaving 7 bases of the junction unmatched. Looked up from germline, CDR1 is SGHDT and CDR2 is YYEEEE. CDR3 length equals 15 residues. The CDR3, as DNA: TGTGCCAGCAGCAGCGGACAGGCTAGCTCCTACGAGCAGTACTTC. It is translated as CASSSGQASSYEQYF.

V is TRBV11-3 and J is TRBJ2-7, with TRBD2 as a possible D gene (7 bases). The V and J ends lost 5 bases and 3 bases respectively, with 20 bases between them. The V gene's germline CDR1 is SGHNT and CDR2 YENEEA. CDR3 length equals 16 residues. The CDR3 here is CASSQTVGGASYEQYF. The DNA for the CDR3 is TGTGCCAGCAGCCAGACGGTAGGGGGGGCGAGCTACGAGCAGTACTTC.

V is TRBV4-3 and J is TRBJ1-1; D might be TRBD1 (6 bases). The V gene's germline CDR1 is LGHNA and CDR2 YSLEER. This CDR3 is 14 amino acids long. V shed 0 bases and J shed 6 bases, with 11 bases lying between them. The CDR3 DNA reads as TGCGCCAGCAGCCAAGAGGGGACATTATCTGAAGCTTTCTTT. Residues: CASSQEGTLSEAFF.

The chain has TRBV19 and TRBJ2-2; 10 bases match TRBD2. Germline V CDR1 and CDR2: LNHDA, SQIVND (reference sequence). V was clipped by 6 bases and J by 4 bases; unmatched bases: 11. The CDR3 is 17 residues long. CDR3 nucleotides: TGTGCCAGTAGAGAGCGTCTTAGCGGGGGGCCCACCGGGGAGCTGTTTTTT. This codes for CASRERLSGGPTGELFF.

The chain combines TRBV6-6 with TRBJ2-7; 11 nucleotides match TRBD2. After removal of 2 bases from V and 2 bases from J, the junction contained 5 bases not matched to a gene. The length of the CDR3 is 16 residues. The V gene's germline CDR1 is MNHNY and CDR2 SVGAGI (reference sequence). The CDR3 DNA follows: TGTGCCAGCAGTTACCTCATGACTAGCGGGACCTACGAGCAGTACTTC. Its protein is CASSYLMTSGTYEQYF.

V gene TRBV5-1 combines with J gene TRBJ1-3; 10 bases are a match to TRBD1. V lost 0 bases to trimming and J lost 0 bases; unmatched junction nucleotides: 0. The germline V gene encodes CDR1 SGHRS and CDR2 YFSETQ. This CDR3 is built from 16 residues. CDR3 in amino acids: CASSLGQGASGNTIYF. Written as DNA, the CDR3 is TGCGCCAGCAGCTTGGGACAGGGGGCCTCTGGAAACACCATATATTTT. The full variable domain, completed using reference TRBV5-1 and TRBJ1-3, is KAGVTQTPRYLIKTRGQQVTLSCSPISGHRSVSWYQQTPGQGLQFLFEYFSETQRNKGNFPGRFSGRQFSNSRSEMNVSTLELGDSALYLCASSLGQGASGNTIYFGEGSWLTVV.